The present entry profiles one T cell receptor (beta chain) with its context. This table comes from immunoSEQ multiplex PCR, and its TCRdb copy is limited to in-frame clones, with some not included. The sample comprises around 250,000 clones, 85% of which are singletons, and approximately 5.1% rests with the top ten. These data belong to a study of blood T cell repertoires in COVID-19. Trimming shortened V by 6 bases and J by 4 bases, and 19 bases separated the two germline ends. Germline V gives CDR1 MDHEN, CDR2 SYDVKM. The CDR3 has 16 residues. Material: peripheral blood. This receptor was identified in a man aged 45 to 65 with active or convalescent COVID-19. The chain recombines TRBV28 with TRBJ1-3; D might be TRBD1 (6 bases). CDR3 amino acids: CASSAPGATEGNTIYF. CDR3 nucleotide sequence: TGTGCCAGCAGCGCCCCAGGGGCCACCGAAGGAAACACCATATATTTT.